These 19 T cell receptor beta chains share one sample of origin, sequenced in a study of blood T cell repertoires in COVID-19 (dated by TCRdb to between 2020 and 2021). Library generation was performed with the immunoSEQ multiplex PCR assay. What TCRdb holds here is the immuneACCESS table cut down to in-frame rearrangements. Part of the clones is not present; checked against another copy, under half of the missing clones reflect an unresolved V gene, and the others are unexplained. Present in this sample are approximately 410,000 clones, 70% to 90% of which were seen just once. The top ten constitute under 1.5% of the sample. What was sequenced was peripheral blood. These receptors came from a woman in her thirties with active or convalescent COVID-19.

The genes are TRBV5-4 and TRBJ2-5, with D perhaps TRBD2 (5 bases). The ends were cut back, 4 bases at V and 5 bases at J, with 21 bases in the middle. CDR1 and CDR2 (germline): SGHNT, YYREEE (reference sequence). The CDR3 contains 16 residues. The CDR3 region is CASSTGGVASSETQYF. CDR3 nucleotides: TGTGCCAGCAGCACGGGCGGCGTAGCGTCGAGTGAGACCCAGTACTTC.

The V call is TRBV10-3, the J call TRBJ1-3; D possibly corresponds to TRBD1 (5 bases). The germline V gene encodes CDR1 ENHRY and CDR2 SYGVKD. V was trimmed by 1 base and J by 0 bases, leaving 7 bases between them. The CDR3 sequence is 15 residues long. CDR3 region: CAISEWGLSGNTIYF. The DNA for the CDR3 is TGTGCCATCAGTGAGTGGGGCCTCTCTGGAAACACCATATATTTT.

This clone appeared a few times. This chain links TRBV7-8 with TRBJ2-1; D is possibly TRBD2 (7 bases). There are 15 residues in the CDR3. V shed 5 bases and J shed 6 bases, with 17 bases lying between them. Germline V gene data show CDR1 as SGHVS and CDR2 as FQNEAQ. The CDR3 DNA reads as TGTGCCAGCAGCCCCGGACTAGGGGGGCCCAATGAGCAGTTCTTC. Amino acids: CASSPGLGGPNEQFF.

The chain combines TRBV7-9 with TRBJ1-5, with D hard to call. Deletions cut 5 bases from V and 0 bases from J, with 11 bases between. From germline, CDR1 is SEHNR and CDR2 FQNEAQ (reference sequence). The CDR3 covers 15 residues. CDR3 bases: TGTGCCAGCAGCCCGATGGAGTATAGCAATCAGCCCCAGCATTTT. This translates into CASSPMEYSNQPQHF.

The genes are TRBV5-1 and TRBJ1-6; 9 bases line up with TRBD1. The CDR3 is 14 residues long. The V segment lost 7 bases and the J segment 10 bases; nucleotides outside the gene matches: 9. Germline V gene data show CDR1 as SGHRS and CDR2 as YFSETQ. The CDR3 DNA is TGCGCCAGCCGCGTCGGGACAGGGTCCTCACCCCTCCACTTT. Protein: CASRVGTGSSPLHF.

The chain couples TRBV5-8 to TRBJ1-3; D ambiguous. Germline V gives CDR1 SGHTS, CDR2 YDEGEE. V lost 6 bases to trimming and J lost 3 bases, with 25 bases between them. The CDR3 totals 18 residues. As DNA, the CDR3 is TGTGCCAGCAACCCAGACGGAGCAGTTCGTCTCAGTGGAAACACCATATATTTT. Protein product: CASNPDGAVRLSGNTIYF.

In its sample, this clone was seen a few times. This chain uses TRBV27 with TRBJ1-1; weak D call: TRBD1 (6 bases). CDR3 length equals 14 residues. Germline CDR1 is MNHEY and CDR2 is SMNVEV (reference sequence). V shed 6 bases and J shed 1 base, with 12 bases lying between them. The CDR3 reads CASRTGSPNTEAFF. DNA for the CDR3: TGTGCCAGCAGAACAGGGTCCCCGAACACTGAAGCTTTCTTT.

On this clone: Additional DNA sequences in this sample encode the identical CDR3. This chain uses TRBV5-4 with TRBJ2-1; D is ambiguous. V lost 0 bases, J lost 10 bases, and 5 bases lay in between. This CDR3 has 11 residues. Germline V gene lookup returns CDR1 SGHNT and CDR2 YYREEE (reference sequence). The CDR3 nucleotides are TGTGCCAGCAGCTTGGAACTAGAGCAGTTCTTC. This sequence encodes CASSLELEQFF.

This chain joins TRBV4-1 and TRBJ2-7; 8 bases match TRBD1. The junction had 13 bases not matched to a gene; V was cut back by 4 bases and J by 5 bases. The germline V gene encodes CDR1 MGHRA and CDR2 YSYEKL. This CDR3 spans 16 amino acids. The CDR3 sequence: CASSPDLRSRGHEQYF. The CDR3 nucleotides read TGCGCCAGCAGCCCTGACTTAAGGAGCAGGGGGCACGAGCAGTACTTC.

This clone was seen more than once but under ten times. The rearrangement joins TRBV18 to TRBJ1-6, with 9 nucleotides matching TRBD1. This CDR3 is 18 amino acids long. V was pared by 1 base and J by 6 bases, with 10 bases of the junction left unmatched. Germline V gene sequence: CDR1 KGHSH, CDR2 LQKENI. The CDR3 nucleotides are TGTGCCAGCTCACCACTCAGTCCGTGGGGACAGGGTAATTCACCCCTCCACTTT. Translation: CASSPLSPWGQGNSPLHF.

The chain joins TRBV7-6 to TRBJ2-7, with 9 bases identical to TRBD1. The CDR3 totals 15 residues. From germline, CDR1 is SGHVS and CDR2 FNYEAQ. Trimming removed 5 bases from V and 7 bases from J; junction bases left unmatched: 12. Here the CDR3 DNA reads TGTGCCAGCAGCCCCAGAGGGGACAGGGACGTTGAGCAGTACTTC. As protein: CASSPRGDRDVEQYF.

V is TRBV19 and J is TRBJ2-1; D gene uncertain. Germline V gene lookup returns CDR1 LNHDA and CDR2 SQIVND (reference sequence). The CDR3 length is 18 residues. Between the trimmed V and J ends, which lost 2 bases and 11 bases, there was a span of 28 bases. CDR3 region: CASSIPEQARRKAIKQFF. In DNA, the CDR3 is TGTGCCAGTAGTATACCCGAACAAGCGCGGCGAAAGGCAATTAAGCAGTTCTTC.

The V gene is TRBV11-3, the J gene TRBJ2-2; the match to TRBD2 covers 13 bases. V gave up 1 base and J gave up 4 bases; unmatched junction bases: 3. Germline V gene sequence: CDR1 SGHNT, CDR2 YENEEA. The CDR3 has 17 amino acids. The CDR3 DNA reads as TGTGCCAGCAGCTTAGGGACTAGCGGGAGCGGCACCGGGGAGCTGTTTTTT. Translating it yields CASSLGTSGSGTGELFF.

This rearrangement joins TRBV6-1 to TRBJ2-1; D is possibly TRBD2 (5 bases). CDR3 size: 15 residues. The germline CDR1 and CDR2 sequences are MNHNS and SASEGT. Trimming removed 2 bases at V and 0 bases at J, with 8 bases between. CDR3 sequence (DNA): TGTGCCAGCAGTGAACGAGCGGACTCCTACAATGAGCAGTTCTTC. It yields the protein CASSERADSYNEQFF.

V and J are TRBV5-4 and TRBJ1-4; a possible D gene is TRBD1 (6 bases). The V and J ends lost 4 bases and 6 bases respectively, with 10 bases between them. The CDR3 runs to 13 residues. CDR1 is SGHNT, CDR2 YYREEE, per germline (reference sequence). CDR3 region: CASSTRGDEKLFF. CDR3 DNA sequence: TGTGCCAGCAGCACCAGGGGAGATGAAAAACTGTTTTTT.

The chain has TRBV4-1 and TRBJ1-5, with 7 positions matching TRBD1. V trimming: 3 bases; J trimming: 5 bases; junction bases outside the gene matches: 13. CDR3 length equals 17 residues. Per the germline V gene, CDR1 is MGHRA and CDR2 is YSYEKL. The CDR3 sequence: CASSHPTGRTIDQPQHF. DNA for the CDR3: TGCGCCAGCAGCCATCCGACAGGGAGAACGATAGATCAGCCCCAGCATTTT.

V and J are TRBV7-7 and TRBJ2-5; D is unclear. Trimming stripped 2 bases from V and 2 bases from J, with 6 bases between. Looked up from germline, CDR1 is SSHAT and CDR2 is FNYEAQ (reference sequence). This CDR3 comprises 13 residues. Here the CDR3 reads CASSLSLQETQYF. The CDR3 bases are TGTGCCAGCAGCTTATCCTTGCAAGAGACCCAGTACTTC.

This chain connects TRBV7-6 to TRBJ1-2, with D perhaps matching TRBD1 (5 bases). Trimming took off 6 bases at V and 5 bases at J, with 19 bases between the two ends. The CDR3 consists of 15 residues. The germline V gene encodes CDR1 SGHVS and CDR2 FNYEAQ. CDR3 sequence: CASRMGEGLGYGYTF. In DNA, the CDR3 is TGTGCCAGCAGGATGGGGGAGGGTTTAGGGTATGGCTACACCTTC.

The CDR3: CASSPPGQDNTEAFF. The CDR3 DNA follows: TGTGCCAGCTCACCACCGGGACAGGATAACACTGAAGCTTTCTTT. V gene TRBV18 combines with J gene TRBJ1-1; 8 nucleotides align to TRBD1. Germline CDR1 is KGHSH and CDR2 is LQKENI. The CDR3 has 15 amino acids. V lost 0 bases to trimming and J lost 2 bases; unmatched junction nucleotides: 2.